This T cell receptor beta chain is drawn from a study of blood T cell repertoires in COVID-19. About the study: Samples representing acute and convalescent COVID-19 were sourced from the United States, Italy and Spain.

In the original processing: Reference gene primer amplification gave nucleated cell count estimates. TCRdb keeps only in-frame clones here, not all; method: immunoSEQ multiplex PCR. V, J and clone size were drawn from that table, and D and trimming were deduced from the DNA. The data contain about 99,000 clones, roughly 80% of them singletons. V was shortened by 0 bases and J by 0 bases, with 9 bases between the two germline ends. CDR3 length: 15 residues. CDR1 and CDR2 from the germline V gene are SGHRS and YFSETQ. Material: peripheral blood. The chain carries TRBV5-1 and TRBJ1-1; no definite D call. This sequence was found in a man aged 55 to 70 with acute or convalescent COVID-19. The CDR3 protein is CASSLVASMNTEAFF. As DNA, the CDR3 is TGCGCCAGCAGCTTGGTGGCCAGTATGAACACTGAAGCTTTCTTT. Variable domain in full (rest from reference TRBV5-1 and TRBJ1-1): KAGVTQTPRYLIKTRGQQVTLSCSPISGHRSVSWYQQTPGQGLQFLFEYFSETQRNKGNFPGRFSGRQFSNSRSEMNVSTLELGDSALYLCASSLVASMNTEAFFGQGTRLTVV.